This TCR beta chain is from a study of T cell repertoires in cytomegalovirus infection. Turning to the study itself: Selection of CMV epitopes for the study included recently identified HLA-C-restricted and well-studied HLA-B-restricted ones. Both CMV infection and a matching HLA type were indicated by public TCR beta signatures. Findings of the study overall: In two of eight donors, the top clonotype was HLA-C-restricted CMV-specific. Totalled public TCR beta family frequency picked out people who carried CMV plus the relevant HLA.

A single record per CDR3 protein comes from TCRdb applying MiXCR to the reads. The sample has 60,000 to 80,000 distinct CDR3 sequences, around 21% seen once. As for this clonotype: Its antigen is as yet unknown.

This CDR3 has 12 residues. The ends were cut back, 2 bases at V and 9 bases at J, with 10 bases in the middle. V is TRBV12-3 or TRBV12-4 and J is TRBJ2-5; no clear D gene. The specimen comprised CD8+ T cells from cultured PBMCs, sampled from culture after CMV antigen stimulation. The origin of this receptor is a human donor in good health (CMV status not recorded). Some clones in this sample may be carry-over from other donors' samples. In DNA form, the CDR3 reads TGTGCCAGCAGTTTAAGAGGCTCCCCCCAGTACTTC. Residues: CASSLRGSPQYF.